This TCR beta chain was identified in a study of control samples from healthy donors and cancer patients. The repertoire was sequenced with immunoSEQ multiplex PCR; TCRdb's copy has only in-frame clones and lacks some. The table has roughly 120,000 clones, around nine tenths seen once. V trimming: 5 bases; J trimming: 4 bases; junction bases outside the gene matches: 4. The CDR3 runs 15 residues. Germline V lookup: CDR1 SGHTA, CDR2 FQGTGA. This sequence joins TRBV7-3 and TRBJ2-1, with TRBD2 identical over 11 bases. The sequenced sample was blood. This receptor was taken from a man aged 25-45 years in good health. CDR3 region: CASSQIAGGYNEQFF. The CDR3 DNA reads as TGTGCCAGCAGCCAGATAGCGGGGGGGTACAATGAGCAGTTCTTC.